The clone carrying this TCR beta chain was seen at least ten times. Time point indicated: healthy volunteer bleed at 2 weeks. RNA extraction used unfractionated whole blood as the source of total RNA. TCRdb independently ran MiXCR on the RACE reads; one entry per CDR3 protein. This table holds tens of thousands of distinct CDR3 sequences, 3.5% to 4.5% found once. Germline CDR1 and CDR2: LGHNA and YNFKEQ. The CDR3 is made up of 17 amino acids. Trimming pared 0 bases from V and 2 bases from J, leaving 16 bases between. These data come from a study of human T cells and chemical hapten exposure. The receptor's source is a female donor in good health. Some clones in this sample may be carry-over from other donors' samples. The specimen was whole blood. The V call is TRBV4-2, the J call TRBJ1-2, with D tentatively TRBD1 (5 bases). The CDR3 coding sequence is TGTGCCAGCAGCCAAGATTTCTCAGGGTGGGACAACTATGGCTACACCTTC. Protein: CASSQDFSGWDNYGYTF.